One and the same sample provided the 15 T cell receptor beta chains below, sequenced in a study of response to subunit inactivated influenza vaccine. TCRdb recomputed calls from the RT-PCR reads with MiXCR, one row per CDR3 protein. This table holds roughly 710,000 distinct CDR3 sequences, 14% found once. This sample comprised PBMCs from blood, obtained roughly 15 days before vaccination. The receptors shown here come from a man in his fifties who received an inactivated influenza vaccine.

In this sample, this clonotype turned up many times. The rearrangement uses TRBV6-6 and TRBJ2-7; 11 bases are a match to TRBD2. Germline V CDR1 and CDR2: MNHNY, SVGAGI (reference sequence). Unmatched junction bases numbered 2, after V lost 5 bases and J lost 2 bases. The CDR3 has 14 amino acids. The CDR3 region is CASSHSGGAYEQYF. DNA of the CDR3: TGTGCCAGCAGTCATAGCGGGGGGGCCTACGAGCAGTACTTC.

V and J are TRBV7-6 and TRBJ1-6; possibly TRBD1 for D (5 bases). The CDR3 totals 14 residues. The germline V gene has CDR1 SGHVS and CDR2 FNYEAQ. The V and J ends lost 4 bases and 7 bases respectively, with 11 bases between them. CDR3 sequence (DNA): TGTGCCAGCAGCTCCCGGGGCCCCAATTCACCCCTCCACTTT. This encodes CASSSRGPNSPLHF.

This clonotype was counted only a few times. The rearrangement joins TRBV20-1 to TRBJ2-3, with 14 positions matching TRBD2. Losses at the gene ends were 0 bases for V and 4 bases for J; bases not matched to a gene: 3. CDR3 length equals 16 residues. CDR1 is DFQATT, CDR2 SNEGSKA, per germline (reference sequence). The CDR3 protein is CSARDRTSGGSDTQYF. The CDR3, as DNA: TGCAGTGCTAGAGACCGGACTAGCGGGGGGTCAGATACGCAGTATTTT.

This clonotype was detected a few times. V gene TRBV10-3 combines with J gene TRBJ1-6; the D is unclear. Trimming pared 6 bases from V and 0 bases from J, leaving 6 bases between. The CDR3 runs 14 residues. CDR1 is ENHRY, CDR2 SYGVKD, per germline. CDR3 in DNA: TGTGCCATCAGGGCGAACTCCTATAATTCACCCCTCCACTTT. Its translation: CAIRANSYNSPLHF.

This clonotype was seen many times. Here the CDR3 reads CSAQRGGTGELFF. The CDR3 nucleotides are TGCAGTGCTCAAAGGGGGGGAACCGGGGAGCTGTTTTTT. J is TRBJ2-2 and V is TRBV20-1, with D possibly being TRBD2 (7 bases). Per germline, CDR1 DFQATT and CDR2 SNEGSKA (reference sequence). The CDR3 is 13 amino acids. Trimming took 5 bases from V and 5 from J, leaving 12 bases between them.

Note on this clonotype: The junction shows a germline mismatch at one end, possibly a read error. This rearrangement joins TRBV11-2 to TRBJ2-2, with D perhaps being TRBD1 or TRBD2 (5 bases each). There are 15 residues in the CDR3. The germline V gene encodes CDR1 SGHAT and CDR2 FQNNGV. CDR3 in DNA: TGTGCCAGCAGCTTAGTAGGGGAGAACACCGGGGAGCTGTCTTTT. Amino acid sequence: CASSLVGENTGELSF.

V usage is TRBV7-2 and J usage is TRBJ1-5; unclear D gene. Germline lookup yields CDR1 SGHTA and CDR2 FQGNSA. The CDR3 spans 13 residues. With 5 bases removed from V and 4 bases from J, the gap between germline ends came to 9 bases. This CDR3 reads CASSAWGNQPQHF. The CDR3 region has the DNA TGTGCCAGCAGCGCGTGGGGTAATCAGCCCCAGCATTTT.

This chain joins TRBV7-9 and TRBJ2-1, with a tentative D call TRBD2 (6 bases). V shed 5 bases and J shed 5 bases, with 16 bases lying between them. CDR3 length: 15 residues. CDR1 is SEHNR and CDR2 is FQNEAQ in the germline V gene (reference sequence). CDR3 coding DNA: TGTGCCAGCAGCCCCCCGTGGGACTCAGACAATGAGCAGTTCTTC. This sequence encodes CASSPPWDSDNEQFF. Drawing the rest from reference TRBV7-9 and TRBJ2-1, the complete variable domain is DTGVSQNPRHKITKRGQNVTFRCDPISEHNRLYWYRQTLGQGPEFLTYFQNEAQLEKSRLLSDRFSAERPKGSFSTLEIQRTEQGDSAMYLCASSPPWDSDNEQFFGPGTRLTVL.

There are many counts of this clonotype. V usage is TRBV6-2 or TRBV6-3 and J usage is TRBJ2-5; 8 nucleotides match TRBD2. CDR1 and CDR2 from the germline V gene are MNHEY and SVGEGT. V was pared by 5 bases and J by 2 bases, with 13 bases of the junction left unmatched. This CDR3 is built from 17 residues. The CDR3 bases are TGTGCCAGCAGTCCCGGAAAGCGAGCGGGGGTACAAGAGACCCAGTACTTC. It specifies CASSPGKRAGVQETQYF.

The chain carries TRBV29-1 and TRBJ1-2; D unresolved. There are 10 residues in the CDR3. Trimming removed 6 bases from V and 9 bases from J, with 11 bases in between. The germline gives CDR1 SQVTM, CDR2 ANQGSEA. The CDR3 loop reads CSVGNDRYTF. CDR3 DNA sequence: TGCAGCGTCGGAAACGATCGCTACACCTTC. Variable domain in full (rest from reference TRBV29-1 and TRBJ1-2): SAVISQKPSRDICQRGTSLTIQCQVDSQVTMMFWYRQQPGQSLTLIATANQGSEATYESGFVIDKFPISRPNLTFSTLTVSNMSPEDSSIYLCSVGNDRYTFGSGTRLTVV.

In its sample, this clonotype was seen many times. The V call is TRBV7-2, the J call TRBJ2-3; 13 bases align to TRBD2. The CDR3 is 15 residues long. With 5 bases clipped from V and 6 bases from J, the junction kept 5 bases outside the gene matches. Germline-derived CDR1 and CDR2 are SGHTA and FQGNSA. The CDR3 DNA sequence: TGTGCCAGCAGCCCGACTAGCGGGAGGTTGGATACGCAGTATTTT. The encoded protein is CASSPTSGRLDTQYF.

This clonotype was observed many times. The chain recombines TRBV3-1 with TRBJ2-5, with unresolved D. This CDR3 spans 13 amino acids. With 8 bases removed from V and 2 bases from J, the gap between germline ends came to 12 bases. CDR1 is LGHDT and CDR2 is YNNKEL in the germline V gene (reference sequence). CDR3 sequence: CASGNSLQETQYF. The DNA of the CDR3 is TGTGCCAGCGGTAACAGTTTACAAGAGACCCAGTACTTC.

The CDR3 loop is CASSSRTGGKNGELFF. Here the CDR3 DNA reads TGCGCCAGCAGTTCCCGGACAGGGGGCAAAAACGGGGAGCTGTTTTTT. This chain links TRBV23-1 with TRBJ2-2; 11 nucleotides line up with TRBD1. TRBV23-1 is noted as an ORF with a role that remains uncertain. Unmatched junction bases numbered 9, after V lost 5 bases and J lost 7 bases. This CDR3 contains 16 residues.

A few counts support this clonotype. The V call is TRBV28, the J call TRBJ2-4; a possible D gene is TRBD2 (6 bases). Per germline, CDR1 MDHEN and CDR2 SYDVKM. Between the trimmed V and J ends, which lost 7 bases and 8 bases, there was a span of 18 bases. The CDR3 spans 14 residues. As DNA, the CDR3 is TGTGCCAGCATGCTTGGGGGGAGAGAGGACATTCAGTACTTC. This codes for CASMLGGREDIQYF.

The gene calls are TRBV10-2 and TRBJ2-7; D gene unclear. With 0 bases removed from V and 3 bases from J, the gap between germline ends came to 21 bases. This CDR3 has 18 amino acids. In germline, CDR1 is WSHSY, CDR2 SAAADI. CDR3 residues: CASSESTFHGYLRYEQYF. CDR3 DNA: TGCGCCAGCAGTGAGTCGACATTCCACGGCTACCTCCGCTACGAGCAGTACTTC.